This TCR beta chain was found in a study of blood T cell repertoires in COVID-19. The overall study: Some COVID-19 samples were acute and others convalescent; all came from the United States, Italy and Spain.

In germline, CDR1 is MGHRA, CDR2 YSYEKL. The ends were cut back, 1 base at V and 0 bases at J, with 15 bases in the middle. This CDR3 is 17 amino acids long. Measured with immunoSEQ multiplex PCR; TCRdb has only the in-frame clones, and not every one. The repertoire consists of over 200,000 clones, with around nine tenths occurring once and the leading ten covering approximately 9.4%. The specimen sequenced was peripheral blood. The TCR was taken from a man aged 40-55 years who had recovered from COVID-19. This rearrangement joins TRBV4-1 to TRBJ1-1; TRBD1 might be the D (5 bases). The CDR3 protein is CASSQGLRGTMNTEAFF. In DNA, the CDR3 is TGCGCCAGCAGCCAAGGTTTGCGGGGGACCATGAACACTGAAGCTTTCTTT.